Listed below are T cell receptor beta chains from one sample, sequenced in a study of blood T cell repertoires in COVID-19. Only in-frame clones appear in the TCRdb table, and some are missing; sequencing was by immunoSEQ multiplex PCR. The sample records 270,000 or so clones, around 92% being singletons. Specimen: peripheral blood. Every receptor here comes from a woman between 25 and 40 years old with COVID-19, enrolled during active disease. CDR3s include the opening cysteine and the closing phenylalanine or tryptophan. Each record gives: J gene, V gene, CDR3 length, D gene, clone size, CDR3 DNA, CDR3 protein. The D gene is left open where the match is weak. Part of the rows lack a size; the others show once, few, many or a class for expanded clones.

>TRBJ1-1|TRBV6-1|13|.|.
TGTGCCAGCAGTGAAATAGGGAGGACTGAAGCTTTCTTT
CASSEIGRTEAFF
>TRBJ1-5|TRBV29-1|12|.|once
TGCAGCGTTGAATATGGGGGGCAGCCCCAGCATTTT
CSVEYGGQPQHF
>TRBJ2-7|TRBV4-1|16|.|.
TGCGCCAGCAGCCAAGATAGCGTCGGATACTCCTACGAGCAGTACTTC
CASSQDSVGYSYEQYF
>TRBJ2-1|TRBV7-9|15|.|.
TGTGCCAGCAGCTACCGCGACTCCATGTACAATGAGCAGTTCTTC
CASSYRDSMYNEQFF
>TRBJ1-2|TRBV19|13|.|.
TGTGCCAGCTCTGGACAGACTAACTATGGCTACACCTTC
CASSGQTNYGYTF
>TRBJ1-1|TRBV7-8|15|TRBD1|.
TGTGCCAGCAGGGACATGGGACAGGGCTACACTGAAGCTTTCTTT
CASRDMGQGYTEAFF
>TRBJ1-4|TRBV2|12|.|.
TGTGCCAGCAGTGACAGGGCGCAAAAACTGTTTTTT
CASSDRAQKLFF
>TRBJ1-5|TRBV19|11|.|.
TGTGCCAGTAGTTTGCCGGGAGCGCAGCATTTT
CASSLPGAQHF
>TRBJ1-1|TRBV10-3|13|.|.
TGTGCCTCAACCGGGGGGGCTCGGTCTGAAGCTTTCTTT
CASTGGARSEAFF
>TRBJ2-7|TRBV11-1|14|.|.
TGTGCCAGCAGCTTAAGGGACACCTCCTACGAGCAGTACTTC
CASSLRDTSYEQYF
>TRBJ1-5|TRBV21-1|15|.|.
TGTGCCAACCGGACGGGGGTTATGGGCAATCAGCCCCAGCATTTT
CANRTGVMGNQPQHF
>TRBJ1-5|TRBV6-5|14|.|.
TGTGCCAGCTTGTTGGGGCGGCCGAATCAGCCCCAGCATTTT
CASLLGRPNQPQHF
>TRBJ1-2|TRBV2|14|.|.
TGTGCCAGCAGCAGTGGGGGGGTATACTATGGCTACACCTTC
CASSSGGVYYGYTF
>TRBJ1-2|TRBV7-9|15|.|.
TGTGCCAGCAGCCTCCCCTATGAGGGCGACAATGGCTACACCTTC
CASSLPYEGDNGYTF
>TRBJ2-3|TRBV27|13|.|.
TGTGCCAGCAGTCCGCTCGGGGTATATACGCAGTATTTT
CASSPLGVYTQYF
>TRBJ2-3|TRBV11-2|15|.|.
TGTGCCAGCAGCTTATATAGTACCCCCACAGATACGCAGTATTTT
CASSLYSTPTDTQYF
>TRBJ1-2|TRBV27|13|.|.
TGTGCCAGCAGTTTATATCCGGACTACGGCTACACCTTC
CASSLYPDYGYTF
>TRBJ1-2|TRBV28|14|TRBD1|.
TGTGTCGCAGCGGGGGGACAGCCAGTCTATGGCTACACCTTC
CVAAGGQPVYGYTF
>TRBJ2-2|TRBV27|15|TRBD2|.
TGTGCCAGCCGCCGGGAGCGGGGGTCCACCGGGGAGCTGTTTTTT
CASRRERGSTGELFF
>TRBJ1-1|TRBV11-2|14|.|few
TGTGCCAGCAGCTTGGTACCTAGGTACACTGAAGCTTTCTTT
CASSLVPRYTEAFF
>TRBJ2-1|TRBV2|12|TRBD2|.
TGTGCCAAGCGGGGTACCTACAATGAGCAGTTCTTC
CAKRGTYNEQFF
>TRBJ1-1|TRBV4-1|17|.|.
TGCGCCAGCAGCCAACTGACAGGACGATGGGGAGCCACTGAAGCTTTCTTT
CASSQLTGRWGATEAFF
>TRBJ1-3|TRBV19|15|.|.
TGTGCCAGTAGTATGTCCTCTTTCTCTGGAAACACCATATATTTT
CASSMSSFSGNTIYF